The subject of this entry is one T cell receptor (beta chain). The target antigen is unknown. Clones were read by immunoSEQ multiplex PCR, and TCRdb kept only the in-frame ones, dropping some. This sample has roughly 1,500 clones; around 42% occur once, and the top ten carry around 20%. The entry originates in a study of T cells in narcolepsy. The wider study: Enrolled donors included narcolepsy type 1 or type 2 patients and healthy controls.

Study-level points and caveats: Comparing one patient's CSF and blood CD4+ clonotypes highlighted HCRT- and TRIB2-specific autoreactive clonotypes. Reportedly, autoreactive clonotypes were serially detected in patients' blood but not controls'.

CDR1 and CDR2 (germline): LNHDA, SQIVND (reference sequence). V shed 5 bases and J shed 4 bases, with 11 bases lying between them. There are 14 residues in the CDR3. The origin of this receptor is a human donor with narcolepsy. The J gene is TRBJ2-2, the V gene TRBV19, with D hard to call. Material: cultured CD8+ T cells from cerebrospinal fluid. CDR3 in DNA: TGTGCCAGTAGTCCCTCCCGTAGCACCGGGGAGCTGTTTTTT. Translated: CASSPSRSTGELFF.